This T cell receptor (beta chain) was sequenced for a study of blood T cell repertoires in COVID-19. Study overall: Material from acute and convalescent COVID-19 was sourced from the United States, Italy and Spain.

CDR3 size: 16 residues. Germline trimming cut 3 bases from V and 0 bases from J; bases unmatched to any gene: 6. CDR1 SGHVS and CDR2 FNYEAQ come from the germline V gene. Using immunoSEQ multiplex PCR, the repertoire was profiled, and TCRdb retains in-frame clones only, with some absent. In the table there are a few hundred thousand clones, 75% to 90% of which are singletons. Participant-given clinical history determined each cohort assignment. J is TRBJ1-1 and V is TRBV7-6; 8 bases fit TRBD1. The source material was PBMCs or T cells enriched from blood (not recorded which). This sequence was found in a young man who had recovered from COVID-19. The CDR3 nucleotides are TGTGCCAGCAGCTTGGGGACAGGAGATGTGAACACTGAAGCTTTCTTT. This gives the protein CASSLGTGDVNTEAFF.